Presented here are 27 T cell receptor beta chains from one specimen sequenced in a study of graft-versus-host responses after intestinal transplantation. Using immunoSEQ multiplex PCR, the repertoire was profiled, and TCRdb retains in-frame clones only, with some absent. The data show some 44,000 clones, less than 95% seen once. The specimen was PBMCs, collected approximately 350 days after intestinal transplant. These receptors originate from a human patient who received an intestinal transplant, so some T cells may come from the graft donor.

CDR3 DNA: TGTGCCAGCAGCTTTGGACAGGGTCGAATCATGAGCACTGAAGCTTTCTTT. Encoded protein: CASSFGQGRIMSTEAFF. The V and J genes are TRBV7-9 and TRBJ1-1, with 8 bases aligning to TRBD1. The germline V gene encodes CDR1 SEHNR and CDR2 FQNEAQ (reference sequence). The V and J ends lost 3 bases and 4 bases, in that order; junction bases with no gene match: 13. The CDR3 contains 17 residues.

The chain employs TRBV7-6 and TRBJ2-7; TRBD2 matches at 8 bases. The V gene's germline CDR1 is SGHVS and CDR2 FNYEAQ. CDR3 length equals 16 residues. Germline trimming cut 0 bases from V and 6 bases from J; bases unmatched to any gene: 10. The CDR3, as DNA: TGTGCCAGCAGCTTAGCAAGAAACGGGAGGGCAGGCGAGCAGTACTTC. Translation: CASSLARNGRAGEQYF.

In regard to this clone: An end of the junction does not agree with germline; a read error may underlie this. The chain recombines TRBV19 with TRBJ2-1; 8 bases align to TRBD1. Per germline, CDR1 LNHDA and CDR2 SQIVND (reference sequence). This CDR3 is built from 15 residues. The CDR3 nucleotides read TGTGCCCGTAGTATTTGGGCAGGGGGCGAAAATGAGCAGTTCTTC. Encoded protein: CARSIWAGGENEQFF.

The rearrangement links TRBV5-1 to TRBJ2-1; 10 bases fit TRBD1. Germline V gene data show CDR1 as SGHRS and CDR2 as YFSETQ. Unmatched junction bases numbered 2, after V lost 0 bases and J lost 5 bases. The CDR3 has 15 residues. CDR3 in DNA: TGCGCCAGCAGCTTGGGCGGGACAGGGGACAATGAGCAGTTCTTC. This translates into CASSLGGTGDNEQFF.

V and J are TRBV13 and TRBJ1-1; D is ambiguous. The CDR3 contains 13 residues. V was shortened by 3 bases and J by 1 base, with 6 bases between the two germline ends. Germline V gene data show CDR1 as PRHDT and CDR2 as FYEKMQ (reference sequence). The CDR3 DNA reads TGTGCCAGCAGCTTCGCGGGGAACACTGAAGCTTTCTTT. Protein product: CASSFAGNTEAFF.

CDR3 DNA: TGTGCCAGCACCTCACGGGCCGGGAACACCGGGGAGCTGTTTTTT. Protein sequence: CASTSRAGNTGELFF. The chain uses TRBV6-5 and TRBJ2-2; no clear D gene. Germline CDR1 is MNHEY and CDR2 is SVGAGI. The V and J ends lost 7 bases and 1 base respectively, with 13 bases between them. The CDR3 extends over 15 amino acids.

This chain joins TRBV6-1 and TRBJ1-3; no clear D. This CDR3 comprises 13 residues. V was shortened by 7 bases and J by 4 bases, with 11 bases between the two germline ends. Germline loops: CDR1 MNHNS, CDR2 SASEGT. In DNA form, the CDR3 reads TGTGCCAGCAAGCAGTTTGAAGGAAACACCATATATTTT. It translates to CASKQFEGNTIYF.

The V call is TRBV6-5, the J call TRBJ1-5; a possible D gene is TRBD1 (5 bases). V lost 2 bases and J lost 1, with 6 bases in between. The CDR3 runs 14 residues. The V gene's germline CDR1 is MNHEY and CDR2 SVGAGI. The CDR3 DNA follows: TGTGCCAGCAGTTACAGGGACAGCAATCAGCCCCAGCATTTT. This encodes CASSYRDSNQPQHF.

The chain is built from TRBV12-5 and TRBJ1-1; D remains ambiguous. V gave up 7 bases and J gave up 6 bases, with 12 bases separating them. Germline assignment: CDR1 LGHNT and CDR2 FRNRAP. The CDR3 loop spans 12 amino acids. CDR3 bases: TGTGCTAGTGTTGAGGGAGGAGCTGAAGCTTTCTTT. It yields the protein CASVEGGAEAFF.

V usage is TRBV27 and J usage is TRBJ2-7; tentatively, D is TRBD2 (5 bases). Germline lookup yields CDR1 MNHEY and CDR2 SMNVEV (reference sequence). The CDR3 covers 12 residues. V lost 3 bases, J lost 5 bases, and 8 bases lay in between. The CDR3 region is CASSFAGDEQYF. DNA for the CDR3: TGTGCCAGCAGTTTCGCCGGGGACGAGCAGTACTTC.

This sequence joins TRBV29-1 and TRBJ2-1; no clear D gene. Germline V gene data show CDR1 as SQVTM and CDR2 as ANQGSEA. Between the trimmed V and J ends, which lost 3 bases and 10 bases, there was a span of 7 bases. There are 10 residues in the CDR3. As DNA, the CDR3 is TGCAGCGTTGAGGACGCCGAGCAGTTCTTC. Residues: CSVEDAEQFF.

This clone was seen a single time. This chain links TRBV2 with TRBJ2-5; no definite D call. Germline V lookup: CDR1 SNHLY, CDR2 FYNNEI. CDR3 length: 13 amino acids. V was clipped by 6 bases and J by 5 bases, with 13 bases between them. The CDR3 coding sequence is TGTGCCAGCAGGGGTCAACCCGGGGAGACCCAGTACTTC. Translated, it gives CASRGQPGETQYF. The entire variable domain, with the rest obtained from reference TRBV2 and TRBJ2-5, is as follows: EPEVTQTPSHQVTQMGQEVILRCVPISNHLYFYWYRQILGQKVEFLVSFYNNEISEKSEIFDDQFSVERPDGSNFTLKIRSTKLEDSAMYFCASRGQPGETQYFGPGTRLLVL.

This clone was seen a single time. The chain employs TRBV7-9 and TRBJ2-7, with 7 positions matching TRBD2. The germline gives CDR1 SEHNR, CDR2 FQNEAQ (reference sequence). The CDR3 runs to 14 residues. With V trimmed by 3 bases and J by 0 bases, 2 bases remained unmatched. CDR3 residues: CASSFLADSYEQYF. Written as DNA, the CDR3 is TGTGCCAGCAGCTTTCTAGCGGACTCCTACGAGCAGTACTTC.

The V and J genes are TRBV30 and TRBJ2-3, with D possibly matching TRBD1 (5 bases). The CDR3 covers 15 residues. The V and J ends lost 0 bases and 0 bases respectively, with 10 bases between them. The germline V gene encodes CDR1 GTSNPN and CDR2 SVGIG (reference sequence). CDR3 nucleotides: TGTGCCTGGAGTGTGGCAGGGCAAAGCACAGATACGCAGTATTTT. Its translation: CAWSVAGQSTDTQYF.

This sequence joins TRBV28 and TRBJ2-2; possibly TRBD1 for D (6 bases). CDR1 and CDR2 (germline): MDHEN, SYDVKM. Deletions cut 3 bases from V and 2 bases from J, with 10 bases between. This CDR3 region has 15 residues. CDR3 nucleotides: TGTGCCAGCAGTTTTTGGACAGCCAACACCGGGGAGCTGTTTTTT. Encoded protein: CASSFWTANTGELFF. The entire variable domain, with the rest obtained from reference TRBV28 and TRBJ2-2, is as follows: DVKVTQSSRYLVKRTGEKVFLECVQDMDHENMFWYRQDPGLGLRLIYFSYDVKMKEKGDIPEGYSVSREKKERFSLILESASTNQTSMYLCASSFWTANTGELFFGEGSRLTVL.

The rearrangement links TRBV11-2 to TRBJ1-3; D unclear. CDR1 and CDR2 from the germline V gene are SGHAT and FQNNGV. V lost 5 bases, J lost 0 bases, and 14 bases lay in between. The CDR3 sequence is 16 residues long. Here the CDR3 DNA reads TGTGCCAGCAGCGAGTGGATAGGGCCCTCTGGAAACACCATATATTTT. It specifies CASSEWIGPSGNTIYF. The whole variable domain, filled in from reference TRBV11-2 and TRBJ1-3, reads EAGVAQSPRYKIIEKRQSVAFWCNPISGHATLYWYQQILGQGPKLLIQFQNNGVVDDSQLPKDRFSAERLKGVDSTLKIQPAKLEDSAVYLCASSEWIGPSGNTIYFGEGSWLTVV.

V is TRBV5-5 and J is TRBJ2-1; a weak D match, TRBD2 (6 bases). Trimming removed 6 bases at V and 5 bases at J, with 18 bases between. CDR1 is SGHKS, CDR2 YYEKEE, per germline (reference sequence). CDR3 length equals 15 residues. The CDR3 protein is CASIEWPSDNNEQFF. CDR3 DNA sequence: TGTGCCAGCATCGAGTGGCCTAGCGATAACAATGAGCAGTTCTTC.

This CDR3 reads CASSLPGRLDGYTF. The CDR3 region has the DNA TGTGCCAGCAGTTTGCCGGGGAGGTTGGATGGCTACACCTTC. The chain is built from TRBV28 and TRBJ1-2; D is uncertain. The CDR3 contains 14 residues. CDR1 and CDR2 from the germline V gene are MDHEN and SYDVKM. V was cut by 3 bases and J by 6 bases, with 14 bases left in between.

The gene calls are TRBV6-5 and TRBJ1-6, with 7 bases fitting TRBD1. CDR3 length equals 16 residues. Germline trimming cut 0 bases from V and 6 bases from J; bases unmatched to any gene: 5. Germline V gene sequence: CDR1 MNHEY, CDR2 SVGAGI. The CDR3 spells CASSYSRTGSNSPLHF. In DNA form, the CDR3 reads TGTGCCAGCAGTTACTCCAGGACAGGTTCTAATTCACCCCTCCACTTT.

The rearrangement links TRBV14 to TRBJ2-3; D not certain. The germline V gene has CDR1 SGHDN and CDR2 FVKESK. This CDR3 has 11 residues. The V and J ends lost 5 bases and 13 bases respectively, with 13 bases between them. The CDR3: CASSSGPSEYF. The CDR3 nucleotides read TGTGCCAGCAGCTCCGGGCCCTCTGAGTATTTT.

The chain is built from TRBV19 and TRBJ2-7; D is unresolved. This CDR3 has 14 amino acids. CDR1 and CDR2 (germline): LNHDA, SQIVND (reference sequence). Trimming removed 5 bases at V and 7 bases at J, with 18 bases between. DNA of the CDR3: TGTGCCAGTAGTCTGGCTATCACGGCCTTTGAGCAGTACTTC. This sequence encodes CASSLAITAFEQYF.

J is TRBJ1-2 and V is TRBV6-5; no clear D. Germline CDR1 and CDR2: MNHEY and SVGAGI. Trimming pared 2 bases from V and 7 bases from J, leaving 11 bases between. CDR3 size: 13 residues. The CDR3 loop is CASSYGSRVGYTF. The CDR3 DNA reads TGTGCCAGCAGTTACGGCAGTCGGGTTGGCTACACCTTC.

V gene TRBV27 combines with J gene TRBJ2-7, with 7 bases lining up with TRBD1. Germline V gene data show CDR1 as MNHEY and CDR2 as SMNVEV (reference sequence). Trimming took 8 bases from V and 0 from J; bases not matched to a gene: 7. CDR3 length: 14 amino acids. CDR3 in amino acids: CASRSRDSSYEQYF. The CDR3 region has the DNA TGTGCCAGCCGTAGTCGGGACAGCTCCTACGAGCAGTACTTC.

The rearrangement uses TRBV11-2 and TRBJ2-1, with 7 nucleotides matching TRBD2. With 5 bases clipped from V and 0 bases from J, the junction kept 10 bases outside the gene matches. CDR3 size: 17 residues. Germline assignment: CDR1 SGHAT and CDR2 FQNNGV. The CDR3 spells CASSRRSGISSYNEQFF. The CDR3 nucleotides are TGTGCCAGCAGCCGGAGGAGCGGGATAAGCTCCTACAATGAGCAGTTCTTC.

This chain connects TRBV11-3 to TRBJ2-7; 9 bases line up with TRBD2. The CDR3 consists of 15 residues. J was trimmed by 4 bases and V by 5 bases; bases with no gene match: 9. Germline V gene sequence: CDR1 SGHNT, CDR2 YENEEA. The CDR3 DNA reads as TGTGCCAGCAGCCTTAGTAGCGGGAGTGGTTACGAGCAGTACTTC. As protein: CASSLSSGSGYEQYF.

This chain connects TRBV18 to TRBJ2-2; possibly TRBD1 for D (5 bases). CDR3 length: 15 amino acids. Trimming stripped 5 bases from V and 0 bases from J, with 10 bases between. Germline values: CDR1 KGHSH, CDR2 LQKENI. CDR3 protein: CASSSKQANTGELFF. The CDR3 DNA follows: TGTGCCAGCTCAAGCAAACAGGCGAACACCGGGGAGCTGTTTTTT.

This chain joins TRBV13 and TRBJ2-3, with TRBD2 identical over 13 bases. Unmatched junction bases numbered 11, after V lost 5 bases and J lost 0 bases. The CDR3 has 19 residues. Germline assignment: CDR1 PRHDT and CDR2 FYEKMQ (reference sequence). The CDR3 is CASSQGLAGRPTSTDTQYF. DNA for the CDR3: TGTGCCAGCAGCCAGGGACTAGCGGGGAGGCCAACTAGCACAGATACGCAGTATTTT.